These 20 T cell receptor beta chains were all obtained from the same sample, sequenced in a study of T-cell memory formation after mild COVID-19. From the 5' RACE reads, TCRdb called clonotypes with MiXCR, one entry per CDR3 protein. The table lists approximately 580,000 distinct CDR3 sequences, over 20% of them singletons. Sequenced: PBMCs or a T cell subset sorted from them (not recorded which). These receptors were collected from an adult woman who had mild COVID-19 (a few samples of this study predate the infection). Cell type and time point are not known.

CDR3 nucleotides: TGTGCCAGCAGCCGACAGGACACTGAAGCTTTCTTT. It specifies CASSRQDTEAFF. V gene TRBV4-2 combines with J gene TRBJ1-1; D is perhaps TRBD1 (6 bases). V lost 4 bases to trimming and J lost 3 bases, with 6 bases between them. CDR3 size: 12 residues. Per the germline V gene, CDR1 is LGHNA and CDR2 is YNFKEQ.

This clonotype was picked up a small number of times. The rearrangement joins TRBV2 to TRBJ2-7; 9 nucleotides match TRBD1. Germline lookup yields CDR1 SNHLY and CDR2 FYNNEI. The CDR3 loop spans 14 amino acids. Losses at the gene ends were 6 bases for V and 6 bases for J; bases not matched to a gene: 9. The CDR3 region is CASRRGQGMSEQYF. CDR3 nucleotides: TGTGCCAGCAGGAGAGGACAGGGGATGAGCGAGCAGTACTTC.

The V and J genes are TRBV18 and TRBJ2-7; a weak D match, TRBD2 (5 bases). Trimming pared 1 base from V and 11 bases from J, leaving 12 bases between. The CDR3 contains 12 residues. Germline CDR1 KGHSH, CDR2 LQKENI. The CDR3 sequence is CASSPQREDKYF. CDR3 sequence (DNA): TGTGCCAGCTCACCACAGAGGGAAGATAAGTACTTC.

The chain uses TRBV29-1 and TRBJ2-1; D is uncertain. V was shortened by 6 bases and J by 4 bases, with 10 bases between the two germline ends. The CDR3 totals 12 residues. CDR1 and CDR2 from the germline V gene are SQVTM and ANQGSEA. The DNA for the CDR3 is TGCAGCGTGCGGCTTTCTTACAATGAGCAGTTCTTC. It yields the protein CSVRLSYNEQFF.

The chain has TRBV19 and TRBJ1-5; a possible D gene is TRBD1 (6 bases). Between the trimmed V and J ends, which lost 6 bases and 0 bases, there was a span of 18 bases. Germline V gives CDR1 LNHDA, CDR2 SQIVND (reference sequence). The CDR3 is 17 amino acids. The CDR3 DNA sequence: TGTGCCAGTAGGGGGGGGCAGGTGGAAAATAGCAATCAGCCCCAGCATTTT. This encodes CASRGGQVENSNQPQHF.

Note on this clonotype: This may be a read error, as it is one base from a much larger clone. The chain links TRBV7-2 to TRBJ2-1; D possibly corresponds to TRBD2 (5 bases). The germline V and J ends were trimmed by 5 bases and 0 bases, with 11 bases remaining between them. The CDR3 spans 15 residues. Germline CDR1 is SGHTA and CDR2 is FQGNSA. CDR3: CASSPDFSSYNEQFF. DNA of the CDR3: TGTGCCAGCAGCCCGGACTTCAGCTCCTACAATGAGCAGTTCTTC.

This clonotype was found a few times. The chain links TRBV5-1 to TRBJ2-1; no firm D call. CDR1 SGHRS and CDR2 YFSETQ come from the germline V gene. This CDR3 is 14 amino acids long. Between the trimmed V and J ends, which lost 0 bases and 6 bases, there was a span of 10 bases. CDR3 sequence: CASSLGPQGNEQFF. The CDR3 DNA reads as TGCGCCAGCAGCTTGGGACCCCAAGGCAATGAGCAGTTCTTC.

This clonotype was seen more than once but under ten times. The J gene is TRBJ1-1, the V gene TRBV7-9; D might be TRBD1 (6 bases). Germline values: CDR1 SEHNR, CDR2 FQNEAQ (reference sequence). The CDR3 contains 12 residues. V shed 5 bases and J shed 10 bases, with 14 bases lying between them. CDR3 in amino acids: CASSPGGSGAFF. The CDR3 nucleotides are TGTGCCAGCAGCCCGGGGGGCAGTGGAGCTTTCTTT.

DNA for the CDR3: TGTGCCAGTAGTCCCGGACAGGGGGTCGATGAGCAGTTCTTC. Translating it yields CASSPGQGVDEQFF. The V call is TRBV19, the J call TRBJ2-1, with 10 bases identical to TRBD1. J gave up 8 bases and V 5 bases, and 6 bases lay outside the gene matches. Germline V gene data show CDR1 as LNHDA and CDR2 as SQIVND (reference sequence). CDR3 size: 14 residues.

V gene TRBV12-3 or TRBV12-4 combines with J gene TRBJ1-1; D ambiguous. V lost 5 bases, J lost 0 bases, and 7 bases lay in between. This CDR3 spans 13 amino acids. The CDR3 sequence: CASSQIMNTEAFF. Here the CDR3 DNA reads TGTGCCAGCAGTCAAATTATGAACACTGAAGCTTTCTTT.

This clonotype showed up just a few times. The chain recombines TRBV19 with TRBJ1-3; no clear D gene. With 3 bases removed from V and 0 bases from J, the gap between germline ends came to 6 bases. Looked up from germline, CDR1 is LNHDA and CDR2 is SQIVND (reference sequence). The CDR3 has 14 residues. The CDR3 sequence: CASSMGNSGNTIYF. As DNA, the CDR3 is TGTGCCAGTAGTATGGGTAACTCTGGAAACACCATATATTTT.

There are a few counts of this clonotype. This rearrangement joins TRBV24-1 to TRBJ2-1; 8 bases map to TRBD1. The CDR3 is 15 amino acids. J was trimmed by 6 bases and V by 1 base; bases with no gene match: 4. Germline loops: CDR1 KGHDR, CDR2 SFDVKD. The CDR3 coding sequence is TGTGCCACCAGTGATTTTCCTGACAGGGGCAATGAGCAGTTCTTC. As protein: CATSDFPDRGNEQFF.

This chain joins TRBV13 and TRBJ2-1; 9 positions match TRBD1. The V and J ends lost 0 bases and 9 bases, in that order; junction bases with no gene match: 3. Germline values: CDR1 PRHDT, CDR2 FYEKMQ (reference sequence). The CDR3 has 14 amino acids. CDR3 sequence (DNA): TGTGCCAGCAGCTTAGGGACAGGGGGGGCTGAGCAGTTCTTC. Amino acids: CASSLGTGGAEQFF.

There are a few counts of this clonotype. The rearrangement joins TRBV7-9 to TRBJ2-7; TRBD1 matches 7 bases. The CDR3 has 14 amino acids. From germline, CDR1 is SEHNR and CDR2 FQNEAQ (reference sequence). V shed 5 bases and J 3 bases; nucleotides not matched to a gene: 7. This CDR3 reads CASSQTRDSYEQYF. DNA for the CDR3: TGTGCCAGCAGCCAAACCCGGGACAGCTACGAGCAGTACTTC.

There are a few counts of this clonotype. The chain uses TRBV2 and TRBJ2-5; D is unclear. From germline, CDR1 is SNHLY and CDR2 FYNNEI. The CDR3 extends over 15 amino acids. V was clipped by 4 bases and J by 1 base, with 13 bases between them. This CDR3 is CASSARAMVQETQYF. The CDR3 DNA reads as TGTGCCAGCAGTGCCCGAGCGATGGTCCAAGAGACCCAGTACTTC.

This clonotype was detected once. CDR3 coding DNA: TGTGCCACCAGTGACCCTGGGACAGGGGTGACCGGGGAGCTGTTTTTT. Translating gives CATSDPGTGVTGELFF. The chain uses TRBV24-1 and TRBJ2-2, with TRBD1 identical over 10 bases. Trimming cost V 4 bases and J 5 bases; bases outside gene matches: 6. The CDR3 totals 16 residues. The germline CDR1 and CDR2 sequences are KGHDR and SFDVKD.

V is TRBV12-3 or TRBV12-4 and J is TRBJ2-2; 7 positions agree with TRBD1. The CDR3 contains 15 residues. J lost 1 base, V lost 6 bases, and 5 bases had no gene match. CDR3 residues: CASRGDRVNTGELFF. The DNA of the CDR3 is TGTGCCAGCAGGGGAGACAGGGTGAACACCGGGGAGCTGTTTTTT.

This clonotype has more than one count but fewer than ten. The chain links TRBV5-1 to TRBJ2-6; no clear D gene. Germline-derived CDR1 and CDR2 are SGHRS and YFSETQ. The CDR3 consists of 15 residues. The germline V and J ends were trimmed by 4 bases and 1 base, with 9 bases remaining between them. The CDR3 region is CASSLELSGANVLTF. The CDR3 region has the DNA TGCGCCAGCAGCCTGGAGTTATCTGGGGCCAACGTCCTGACTTTC.

There are a few counts of this clonotype. The rearrangement links TRBV7-9 to TRBJ2-7; maybe TRBD1 (6 bases). The CDR3 sequence is 14 residues long. Germline loops: CDR1 SEHNR, CDR2 FQNEAQ (reference sequence). Trimming removed 5 bases from V and 3 bases from J, with 14 bases in between. The CDR3: CASSLPGANYEQYF. As DNA, the CDR3 is TGTGCCAGCAGCCTCCCAGGGGCTAACTACGAGCAGTACTTC.

The gene calls are TRBV20-1 and TRBJ1-1, with a possible D match to TRBD1 (5 bases). Between the trimmed V and J ends, which lost 0 bases and 6 bases, there was a span of 11 bases. The germline V gene has CDR1 DFQATT and CDR2 SNEGSKA (reference sequence). This CDR3 has 13 residues. DNA of the CDR3: TGCAGTGCTAGAGATCAGGTGGGGGCTGAAGCTTTCTTT. Protein sequence: CSARDQVGAEAFF.